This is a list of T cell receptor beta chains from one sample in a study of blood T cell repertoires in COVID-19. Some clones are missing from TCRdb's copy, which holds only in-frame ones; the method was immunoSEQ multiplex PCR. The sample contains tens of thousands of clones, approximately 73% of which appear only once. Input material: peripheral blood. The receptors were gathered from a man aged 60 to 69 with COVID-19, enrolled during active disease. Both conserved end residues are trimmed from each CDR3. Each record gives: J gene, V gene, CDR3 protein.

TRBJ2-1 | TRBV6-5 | ASSYAYSSGNEQF
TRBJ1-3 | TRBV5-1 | ASSLRPGTGSVGGNTIY
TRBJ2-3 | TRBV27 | ASSLRTPLDTQY
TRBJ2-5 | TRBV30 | AADWGGTETQY
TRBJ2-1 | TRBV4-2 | ASSPDSNNEQF
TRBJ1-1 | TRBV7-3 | ASSFRQGSEAF
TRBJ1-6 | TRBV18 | ASSPMGQNNSPLH
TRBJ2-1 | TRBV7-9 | ASSSGQGAYEQF
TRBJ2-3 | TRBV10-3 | AISPGPGDTQY
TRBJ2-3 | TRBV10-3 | AITDPAGVTDTQY
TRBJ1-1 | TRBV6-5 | ASTGRGIGNTEAF
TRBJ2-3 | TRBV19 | ASSNTRQGAKDTQY
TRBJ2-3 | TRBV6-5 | ASRETPGEDTQY
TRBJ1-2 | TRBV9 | ASSADSGVYGYT
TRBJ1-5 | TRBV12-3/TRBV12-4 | ASSFGLSQH
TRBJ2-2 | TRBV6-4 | ASSELWTRSPGELF
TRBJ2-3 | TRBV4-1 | ASSPGPLAGVDTQY
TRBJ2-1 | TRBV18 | ASSPPSGLEDNEQF
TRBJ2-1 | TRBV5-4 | ASSPSVGYNEQF
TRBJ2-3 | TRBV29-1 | SVGQGSDTQY
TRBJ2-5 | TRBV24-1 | ATGSSEMRLGTQY
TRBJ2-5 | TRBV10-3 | AISERPGQGGETQY
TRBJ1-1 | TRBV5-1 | ASSTARAGVGNTEAF
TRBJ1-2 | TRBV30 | AWSVGAPLGHGYT
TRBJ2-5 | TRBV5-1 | ASRKTGSDETQY
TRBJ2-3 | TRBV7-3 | ASTKGQGADTQY
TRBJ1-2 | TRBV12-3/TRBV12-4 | ASSRGTNYGYT
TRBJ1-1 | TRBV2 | ASSDMGLTEAF
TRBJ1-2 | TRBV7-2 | ASSPGTGFSYGYT
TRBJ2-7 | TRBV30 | AWSGTGLSYEQY
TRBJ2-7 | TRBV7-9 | ASSLGQGVSYEQY
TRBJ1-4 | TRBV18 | ASSPPAARRREKLF
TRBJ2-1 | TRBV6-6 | ASRDRYNEQF
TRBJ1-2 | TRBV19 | ASSLTDLLLGYT
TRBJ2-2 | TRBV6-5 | ASRVGTGGTGELF
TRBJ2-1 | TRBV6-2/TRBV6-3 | ASSRQGSSYNEQF
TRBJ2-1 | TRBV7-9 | ASSLQTSGGYNEQF
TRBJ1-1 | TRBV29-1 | SVGGTGGWNTEAF
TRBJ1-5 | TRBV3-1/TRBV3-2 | ASSQVPGSQPQH
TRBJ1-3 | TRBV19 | ASSIRGSQTLSGNTIY
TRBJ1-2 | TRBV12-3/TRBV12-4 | ASSSSRGYT
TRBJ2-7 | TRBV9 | ASSAASVGEQY